This T cell receptor (beta chain) was profiled in a study of OX40 agonist ivuxolimab in advanced cancers. Study-wide context: Dose-escalation patients were diagnosed with hepatocellular carcinoma, melanoma, renal cell cancer or head and neck cancer. Participants, 65% to 85% male, averaged 60 years of age, ranging from roughly 23 to 80. Partial responses occurred in three patients (one hepatocellular carcinoma, two cutaneous melanoma).

This CDR3 region has 15 residues. Germline V lookup: CDR1 MNHNS, CDR2 SASEGT. V shed 4 bases and J shed 2 bases, with 12 bases lying between them. The assay was immunoSEQ multiplex PCR, and TCRdb's table has in-frame clones only and misses some. The table shows about 68,000 clones, with roughly four fifths occurring only once. The sequenced sample was CD4+ or CD8+ T cells sorted from blood, obtained in a trial of the OX40 agonist ivuxolimab. The origin of this receptor is an adult with an advanced solid tumor such as melanoma, head and neck, liver or kidney cancer. This chain connects TRBV6-1 to TRBJ2-1; maybe TRBD2 (7 bases). The DNA of the CDR3 is TGTGCCAGCAGTGCAGGCGGGGGCCCCTACAATGAGCAGTTCTTC. Translated, it gives CASSAGGGPYNEQFF.